This TCR beta chain stems from a study of high-grade serous ovarian cancer treatment subgroups (dated by TCRdb to about 2021). For context, the study as a whole: A mean of approximately 13,000 reads and about 7,500 unique TCR beta rearrangements per sample was generated by sequencing. The study examined TCR beta repertoires in high-grade serous ovarian cancer patients who were grouped under a laparoscopic triage algorithm by complete gross resection or by neoadjuvant chemotherapy response. The roughly 30-patient cohort included approximately ten patients with no residual disease after primary surgery (R0), approximately ten excellent NACT responders, and approximately ten poor NACT responders. One primary tumor sample and two metastatic tumor samples were contributed by each patient, so that fewer than 95 samples were obtained in total. General conclusions and limits of the study: Bulk tumor TCR sequencing lacked spatial information, limiting insight into HGSC tumor complexity and diversity. TCR clonal relatedness showed a positive correlation with neoantigen level and a trend toward positive correlation with copy number variation and mutation load from whole-genome sequencing. The TCR repertoire analyses centered on CDR3, leaving CDR1 and CDR2 unanalyzed. Repertoire similarity ranging from about 0.1 to 0.85 was observed between tumors from the same patient, whereas almost no similarity was observed between different patients.

With respect to this clone: Its target antigen remains unknown. No much larger clone exists at a distance of one base, and base qualities are not known.

The 75 to 95 tumor samples underwent high-throughput TCR profiling with ImmunoSEQ. Processing in the source paper ran as follows. Richness (unique productive sequences), clonality, evenness and relatedness were included as repertoire diversity metrics, and similarity between samples was assessed with the Bhattacharyya coefficient. A sensitivity analysis that removed TCRs with fewer than two reads produced consistent conclusions. TCRdb obtained this table from immuneACCESS and retained in-frame rearrangements with V and J assigned. These tables miss some clones; where compared with another copy, unresolved V genes account for less than half of the shortfall, and the remainder is unexplained. D and trimming were read from the DNA, whereas the V and J calls and clone size are those reported in that table. This sample has fewer than 35,000 clones in its table, and about 86% of those were observed once. The ten largest clonotypes hold 2% to 2.5% of the sample.

CDR3 length: 13 amino acids, cysteine to phenylalanine. This entry keeps only the CDR3 DNA: 39 bases, framed from base 1. CDR1 and CDR2 (SGHTA, FQGTGA) derive from the germline V gene. Deletion took 4 bases off V and 2 bases off J, with a span of 8 bases between the germline ends. The tumor samples were collected prior to definitive surgery or chemotherapy. Genomic DNA was extracted by the MD Anderson Biospecimen Extraction Resource, and TCR sequencing was done by the MD Anderson Cancer Genomics Laboratory. The origin of this receptor is a human donor with high-grade serous ovarian cancer. Sequenced material: tumor tissue. The chain couples TRBV7-3 to TRBJ1-1, with the D gene call left open. The base sequence is TGTGCCAGCAGCTCGAATGTTAACACTGAAGCTTTCTTT. The resulting protein is CASSSNVNTEAFF.